This T cell receptor (beta chain) was captured in a study of cytomegalovirus exposure and HLA in healthy donors. Study outcomes and limitations: Clusters of TCRs from the first cohort tended to co-occur in the 120 or so validation repertoires (as a later analysis found). In vitro, three CMV-associated chains proved specific for CMV antigens.

Points on this clone: Its target is not known.

TCRdb keeps only in-frame clones here, not all; method: immunoSEQ multiplex PCR. The table lists around 150,000 clones, 85% to 90% of them singletons. The CDR3 loop spans 15 amino acids. This clonotype originated in a woman in her late teens or twenties in good health and CMV-seropositive. The chain combines TRBV21-1 with TRBJ2-7; TRBD1 reflects the table's D call only, with no check against the DNA. TRBV21-1 is shown as a pseudogene. Material for sequencing was PBMCs. The CDR3 DNA is TGTGCCAGCAGCAAAACCCGGGACAGGGAGGACGAGCAGTACTTC. It is translated as CASSKTRDREDEQYF.